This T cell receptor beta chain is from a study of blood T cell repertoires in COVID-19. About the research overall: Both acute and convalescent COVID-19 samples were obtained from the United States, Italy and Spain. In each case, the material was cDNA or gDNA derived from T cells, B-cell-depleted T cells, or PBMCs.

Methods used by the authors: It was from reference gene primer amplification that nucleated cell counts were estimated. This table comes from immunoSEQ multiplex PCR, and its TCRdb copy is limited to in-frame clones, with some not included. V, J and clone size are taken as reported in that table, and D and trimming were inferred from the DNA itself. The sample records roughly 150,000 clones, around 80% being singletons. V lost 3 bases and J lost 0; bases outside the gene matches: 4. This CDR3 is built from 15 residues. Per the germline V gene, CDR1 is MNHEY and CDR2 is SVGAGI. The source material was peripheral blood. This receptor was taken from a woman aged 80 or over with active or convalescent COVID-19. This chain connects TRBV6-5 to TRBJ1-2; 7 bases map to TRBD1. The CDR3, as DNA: TGTGCCAGCAGTTATTACACAGGGGCTAACTATGGCTACACCTTC. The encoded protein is CASSYYTGANYGYTF.